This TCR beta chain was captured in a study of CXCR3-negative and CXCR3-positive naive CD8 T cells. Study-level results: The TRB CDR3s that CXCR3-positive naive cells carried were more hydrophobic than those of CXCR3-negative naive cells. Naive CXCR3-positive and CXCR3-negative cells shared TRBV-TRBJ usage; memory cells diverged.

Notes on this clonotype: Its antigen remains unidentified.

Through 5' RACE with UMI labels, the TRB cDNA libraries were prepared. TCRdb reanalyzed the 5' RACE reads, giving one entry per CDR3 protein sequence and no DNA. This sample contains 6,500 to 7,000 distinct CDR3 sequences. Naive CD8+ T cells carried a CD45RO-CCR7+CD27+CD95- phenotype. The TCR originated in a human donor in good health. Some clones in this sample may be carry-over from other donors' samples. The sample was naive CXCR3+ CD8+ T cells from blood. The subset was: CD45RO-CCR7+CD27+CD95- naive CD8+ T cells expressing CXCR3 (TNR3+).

The CDR3 spells CASWRGGGETQYF. The V call is TRBV27, the J call TRBJ2-5; with no DNA, the TCRdb D assignment of TRBD1 cannot be verified. The CDR3 is 13 amino acids. The germline gives CDR1 MNHEY, CDR2 SMNVEV (reference sequence).